The rows below give T cell receptor beta chains drawn from one sample of a study of blood T cell repertoires in COVID-19. Assay used: immunoSEQ multiplex PCR; TCRdb lists only in-frame clones, some missing. The sample lists 65,000 to 90,000 clones, 80% to 90% occurring once. The specimen was peripheral blood. These receptors all stem from a man aged 50 to 60 with acute or convalescent COVID-19. Each CDR3 is given with its conserved first and last residue. A D gene is named only where the DNA matches it firmly. Rows may omit the clone size; those that give it use once, few, many or a size class.

>TRBV13|few|TRBJ1-2|TRBD1|14
CASSLVRTGGGYTF
TGTGCCAGCAGCTTAGTCCGGACAGGAGGAGGCTACACCTTC
>TRBV6-4|.|TRBJ1-2|.|15
CASSDSTNYNYGYTF
TGTGCCAGCAGTGACTCGACCAACTATAACTATGGCTACACCTTC
>TRBV7-2|.|TRBJ1-1|TRBD1|15
CASSPSPGQGTEAFF
TGTGCCAGCAGCCCGAGCCCGGGACAGGGTACTGAAGCTTTCTTT
>TRBV7-2|.|TRBJ1-4|.|14
CASSLGGGSGKLFF
TGTGCCAGCAGCTTAGGGGGTGGTAGCGGAAAACTGTTTTTT
>TRBV10-2|.|TRBJ2-1|TRBD2|14
CASSIAGTYNEQFF
TGCGCCAGCTCCATAGCGGGGACTTACAATGAGCAGTTCTTC
>TRBV6-5|.|TRBJ1-1|TRBD1|15
CASSPGTGGGTEAFF
TGTGCCAGCAGTCCCGGGACAGGTGGGGGTACTGAAGCTTTCTTT
>TRBV2|.|TRBJ1-2|TRBD1|12
CASSTGDYGYTF
TGTGCCAGCAGCACAGGGGACTATGGCTACACCTTC
>TRBV6-1|.|TRBJ1-2|.|15
CASSEELGRGVGYTF
TGTGCCAGCAGTGAGGAGTTAGGGAGGGGGGTTGGCTACACCTTC
>TRBV5-4|.|TRBJ1-2|.|14
CASTSDIEPTGYTF
TGTGCCAGCACCTCTGACATAGAGCCTACTGGCTACACCTTC
>TRBV5-1|.|TRBJ1-1|.|13
CASSTHQNTEAFF
TGCGCCAGCAGCACACACCAGAACACTGAAGCTTTCTTT
>TRBV15|.|TRBJ2-5|.|15
CATSGGAGQQETQYF
TGTGCCACCAGCGGGGGGGCCGGACAACAAGAGACCCAGTACTTC
>TRBV6-6|once|TRBJ2-1|.|14
CASQDSQVYNEQFF
TGTGCCAGCCAAGACTCACAGGTGTACAATGAGCAGTTCTTC
>TRBV7-8|.|TRBJ1-2|.|15
CASSSPAASVGGYTF
TGTGCCAGCAGCTCCCCCGCGGCGTCGGTTGGTGGCTACACCTTC
>TRBV28|few|TRBJ1-5|TRBD1|12
CATRGGDQPQHF
TGTGCCACCAGGGGGGGGGATCAGCCCCAGCATTTT
>TRBV9|once|TRBJ2-3|TRBD2|16
CASSVGTSGLTDTQYF
TGTGCCAGCAGCGTGGGGACTAGCGGGCTCACAGATACGCAGTATTTT
>TRBV19|.|TRBJ1-2|TRBD1|14
CASSIRPGGYGYTF
TGTGCCAGTAGTATAAGGCCAGGGGGCTATGGCTACACCTTC
>TRBV5-1|.|TRBJ2-5|.|15
CASSPGNLIQETQYF
TGCGCCAGCAGCCCGGGGAATTTAATCCAAGAGACCCAGTACTTC
>TRBV7-9|.|TRBJ2-4|.|12
CASKGRKNIQYF
TGTGCCAGCAAGGGGCGAAAAAACATTCAGTACTTC
>TRBV27|.|TRBJ2-7|.|15
CASSAIGVSSYEQYF
TGTGCCAGCAGTGCGATAGGGGTTAGCTCCTACGAGCAGTACTTC
>TRBV2|.|TRBJ1-2|TRBD1|12
CASRDRTYGYTF
TGTGCCAGCAGGGACAGGACCTATGGCTACACCTTC
>TRBV11-1|.|TRBJ1-1|.|14
CASSFGGTGTEAFF
TGTGCCAGCAGCTTCGGGGGAACGGGCACTGAAGCTTTCTTT
>TRBV7-2|.|TRBJ2-3|TRBD2|15
CASSLAGGAPDTQYF
TGTGCCAGCAGCTTAGCCGGGGGGGCTCCAGATACGCAGTATTTT
>TRBV28|.|TRBJ1-1|.|12
CASIRGGGEAFF
TGTGCCAGCATCCGAGGGGGGGGTGAAGCTTTCTTT
>TRBV23-1|.|TRBJ1-2|TRBD1|19
CASSQRPGQGRKINYGYTF
TGCGCCAGCAGTCAACGCCCCGGACAGGGGCGAAAGATTAACTATGGCTACACCTTC
>TRBV5-4|.|TRBJ2-2|.|16
CASSPFAPPDTGELFF
TGTGCCAGCAGCCCGTTCGCGCCCCCGGACACCGGGGAGCTGTTTTTT
>TRBV6-1|.|TRBJ1-5|.|14
CASSESRGNQPQHF
TGTGCCAGCAGTGAATCCCGCGGCAATCAGCCCCAGCATTTT
>TRBV7-8|few|TRBJ1-2|TRBD1|15
CASSLVTGQGYGYTF
TGTGCCAGCAGCTTAGTAACGGGACAGGGCTATGGCTACACCTTC
>TRBV5-1|.|TRBJ2-2|.|14
CASSLDSRTGELFF
TGCGCCAGCAGCTTGGACAGTCGCACCGGGGAGCTGTTTTTT
>TRBV29-1|.|TRBJ1-2|TRBD1|14
CSVPSTGGAKGYTF
TGCAGCGTTCCTTCGACAGGGGGCGCGAAGGGCTACACCTTC
>TRBV11-3|.|TRBJ2-6|.|14
CASSAGTGANVLTF
TGTGCCAGCAGCGCGGGAACTGGGGCCAACGTCCTGACTTTC
>TRBV30|.|TRBJ1-4|TRBD1|14
CAWSPGTGVEKLFF
TGTGCCTGGAGTCCCGGGACAGGGGTCGAAAAACTGTTTTTT
>TRBV5-1|.|TRBJ1-1|.|13
CASSSTSNTEAFF
TGCGCCAGCAGCTCGACATCGAACACTGAAGCTTTCTTT
>TRBV27|.|TRBJ1-1|.|12
CASSTRRGEAFF
TGTGCCAGCAGTACACGCCGGGGTGAAGCTTTCTTT
>TRBV20-1|.|TRBJ2-7|TRBD1|14
CSASPGGGPYEQYF
TGCAGTGCTAGTCCAGGGGGCGGACCCTACGAGCAGTACTTC
>TRBV7-2|.|TRBJ1-4|TRBD1|16
CASSPTPGQGHEKLFF
TGTGCCAGCAGTCCTACCCCGGGACAGGGTCATGAAAAACTGTTTTTT
>TRBV7-2|.|TRBJ1-1|.|14
CASSLNRLNTEAFF
TGTGCCAGCAGCTTAAACAGGCTGAACACTGAAGCTTTCTTT
>TRBV30|.|TRBJ1-6|.|13
CAWSTGGNSPLHF
TGTGCCTGGAGTACGGGGGGAAATTCACCCCTCCACTTT
>TRBV7-9|.|TRBJ1-2|.|15
CASSLVGRSNYGYTF
TGTGCCAGCAGCTTAGTAGGGAGGAGTAACTATGGCTACACCTTC
>TRBV28|few|TRBJ1-5|.|15
CASSLSNIIHQPQHF
TGTGCCAGCAGTTTGAGTAATATCATCCATCAGCCCCAGCATTTT
>TRBV19|.|TRBJ2-1|TRBD2|18
CASSQPSGGGRKYNEQFF
TGTGCCAGTAGTCAACCCAGCGGGGGGGGCAGAAAGTACAATGAGCAGTTCTTC
>TRBV21-1|.|TRBJ1-6|.|16
CASSKGGQINNSPLHF
TGTGCCAGCAGCAAAGGGGGACAGATTAATAATTCACCCCTCCACTTT
>TRBV6-5|.|TRBJ1-6|TRBD1|12
CASSRTGGTLHF
TGTGCCAGCAGCCGAACAGGGGGTACCCTCCACTTT
>TRBV7-9|.|TRBJ1-1|.|14
CASSLRDTETEAFF
TGTGCCAGCAGCCTTAGGGACACTGAGACTGAAGCTTTCTTT
>TRBV21-1|.|TRBJ1-5|.|11
CASEGVQPQHF
TGTGCCAGCGAAGGGGTTCAGCCCCAGCATTTT
>TRBV5-1|.|TRBJ2-3|TRBD2|16
CASSLVASGGVDTQYF
TGCGCCAGCAGCTTGGTTGCTAGCGGGGGCGTGGATACGCAGTATTTT
>TRBV19|few|TRBJ1-6|TRBD1|15
CASSLQTGERSPLHF
TGTGCCAGTAGTCTCCAAACAGGGGAGAGGTCACCCCTCCACTTT
>TRBV7-6|.|TRBJ2-1|TRBD2|15
CASSRGGTSYNEQFF
TGTGCCAGCAGCCGGGGTGGGACTAGCTACAATGAGCAGTTCTTC
>TRBV28|.|TRBJ1-1|TRBD1|14
CASSSTGGLTEAFF
TGTGCCAGCAGTTCGACAGGGGGTCTCACTGAAGCTTTCTTT
>TRBV18|.|TRBJ2-2|.|15
CASSPPRANTGELFF
TGTGCCAGCTCACCACCCAGGGCGAACACCGGGGAGCTGTTTTTT
>TRBV6-6|.|TRBJ1-4|TRBD1|18
CASSPSRDRGATNEKLFF
TGTGCCAGCAGTCCGTCCCGGGACAGGGGCGCAACTAATGAAAAACTGTTTTTT
>TRBV3-1/TRBV3-2|.|TRBJ2-1|.|19
CASSRAKLVALSSYNEQFF
TGTGCCAGCAGCCGAGCCAAGCTGGTGGCACTAAGCTCCTACAATGAGCAGTTCTTC
>TRBV4-1|.|TRBJ2-3|.|14
CASSQATTTDTQYF
TGCGCCAGCAGCCAAGCGACTACCACAGATACGCAGTATTTT
>TRBV18|.|TRBJ1-6|TRBD1|15
CASSPQGAINSPLHF
TGTGCCAGCTCACCACAGGGGGCGATTAATTCACCCCTCCACTTT
>TRBV6-4|.|TRBJ1-1|.|14
CASSSGPQNTEAFF
TGTGCCAGCAGTAGTGGGCCCCAGAACACTGAAGCTTTCTTT